Shown below are 31 T cell receptor beta chains from a single sample sequenced in a study of blood T cell repertoires in COVID-19. The data were produced by immunoSEQ multiplex PCR, yet TCRdb's version contains in-frame clones alone and is incomplete. This sample has about 360,000 clones, with more than 65% found just once. Sequencing was performed on peripheral blood. The receptors were sampled from a human donor with acute or convalescent COVID-19. The donor label of this sample is uncertain.

The rearrangement uses TRBV2 and TRBJ1-5; 8 nucleotides line up with TRBD1. The CDR3 is 15 amino acids. Germline assignment: CDR1 SNHLY and CDR2 FYNNEI. Losses at the gene ends were 1 base for V and 6 bases for J; bases not matched to a gene: 5. In DNA, the CDR3 is TGTGCCAGCAGTGAAGAGCAGGGGGCCAGTCAGCCCCAGCATTTT. Translation: CASSEEQGASQPQHF.

This clone has only a few counts. The rearrangement uses TRBV7-9 and TRBJ1-4, with D uncertain. Germline V gives CDR1 SEHNR, CDR2 FQNEAQ (reference sequence). CDR3 length: 15 amino acids. Trimming removed 1 base at V and 4 bases at J, with 10 bases between. The CDR3 DNA reads TGTGCCAGCAGCTTAGGTTCCGTGAGTAATGAAAAACTGTTTTTT. Translation: CASSLGSVSNEKLFF.

This clone turned up a few times. J is TRBJ1-1 and V is TRBV3-1 (or the pseudogene TRBV3-2), with 7 bases aligning to TRBD1. The CDR3 sequence is 13 residues long. Germline values: CDR1 LGHDT, CDR2 YNNKEL (reference sequence). J was trimmed by 0 bases and V by 5 bases; bases with no gene match: 0. The CDR3 nucleotides read TGTGCCAGCAGCGGGACAGTGAACACTGAAGCTTTCTTT. Translating gives CASSGTVNTEAFF.

This chain uses TRBV18 with TRBJ2-1, with 7 positions matching TRBD2. The CDR3 consists of 14 residues. From germline, CDR1 is KGHSH and CDR2 LQKENI. Germline trimming cut 9 bases from V and 5 bases from J; bases unmatched to any gene: 10. The CDR3 reads CASWVGGSNNEQFF. DNA for the CDR3: TGTGCCAGTTGGGTTGGCGGGAGCAACAATGAGCAGTTCTTC.

The sample holds one count of this clone. This chain connects TRBV5-1 to TRBJ1-3; D perhaps matches TRBD1 (5 bases). Trimming removed 4 bases at V and 7 bases at J, with 18 bases between. Germline V gene data show CDR1 as SGHRS and CDR2 as YFSETQ. This CDR3 has 15 amino acids. CDR3 DNA sequence: TGCGCCAGCAGCAGAGAGGGACTAAATCGTAACACCATATATTTT. This encodes CASSREGLNRNTIYF.

The DNA of the CDR3 is TGTGCCACCAACCGGGACAGGGCCGGGTGGGGTGGCTACACCTTC. This encodes CATNRDRAGWGGYTF. This chain joins TRBV6-5 and TRBJ1-2; 9 positions match TRBD1. Germline lookup yields CDR1 MNHEY and CDR2 SVGAGI. The junction had 16 bases not matched to a gene; V was cut back by 10 bases and J by 7 bases. The CDR3 contains 15 residues.

The chain is built from TRBV5-1 and TRBJ2-5; D is ambiguous. The length of the CDR3 is 14 residues. CDR1 and CDR2 (germline): SGHRS, YFSETQ. Deletions cut 2 bases from V and 5 bases from J, with 13 bases between. CDR3 in amino acids: CASSLVTYGETQYF. In nucleotides, the CDR3 is TGCGCCAGCAGCTTAGTTACATACGGGGAGACCCAGTACTTC.

This chain uses TRBV30 with TRBJ1-4, with D maybe TRBD1 (6 bases). Germline lookup yields CDR1 GTSNPN and CDR2 SVGIG (reference sequence). The V gene lost 1 base and the J gene lost 7 bases, with 25 bases spanning the gap. This CDR3 spans 18 amino acids. The CDR3 coding sequence is TGTGCCTGGAGTGGACAGGTCGGAGGCTGGGGCTTGAGTGAAAAACTGTTTTTT. As protein: CAWSGQVGGWGLSEKLFF. The variable domain in full, completed from reference TRBV30 and TRBJ1-4, reads SQTIHQWPATLVQPVGSPLSLECTVEGTSNPNLYWYRQAAGRGLQLLFYSVGIGQISSEVPQNLSASRPQDRQFILSSKKLLLSDSGFYLCAWSGQVGGWGLSEKLFFGSGTQLSVL.

As DNA, the CDR3 is TGTGCCAGCAGCCGGGGACAAGCGAACACTGAAGCTTTCTTT. Its translation is CASSRGQANTEAFF. This chain joins TRBV7-2 and TRBJ1-1; the D gene is possibly TRBD1 (6 bases). The V gene's germline CDR1 is SGHTA and CDR2 FQGNSA. This CDR3 has 14 amino acids. V dropped 5 bases and J dropped 1 base, with 11 bases sitting between them.

V usage is TRBV5-1 and J usage is TRBJ2-5, with D tentatively TRBD2 (5 bases). Trimming shortened V by 4 bases and J by 5 bases, and 18 bases separated the two germline ends. The CDR3 has 15 residues. The germline V gene has CDR1 SGHRS and CDR2 YFSETQ. The CDR3 DNA reads TGCGCCAGCAGCCCCAATTTAGGGAGATCCGAGACCCAGTACTTC. Translation gives CASSPNLGRSETQYF.

The genes are TRBV19 and TRBJ1-1; perhaps TRBD1 as D (5 bases). From germline, CDR1 is LNHDA and CDR2 SQIVND (reference sequence). CDR3 size: 12 residues. Deletions cut 8 bases from V and 5 bases from J, with 12 bases between. CDR3 coding DNA: TGTGCCAGTGGACGGGAGGGGACTGAAGCTTTCTTT. Protein sequence: CASGREGTEAFF.

This clone was picked up a small number of times. The V gene is TRBV27, the J gene TRBJ2-1; perhaps TRBD2 as D (6 bases). The V end lost 4 bases, the J end lost 0 bases, and 13 bases lay between the germline ends. Germline values: CDR1 MNHEY, CDR2 SMNVEV (reference sequence). The CDR3 totals 16 residues. CDR3 coding DNA: TGTGCCAGCAGTTCGTGGGGGGTAAGCTCCTACAATGAGCAGTTCTTC. Amino acid sequence: CASSSWGVSSYNEQFF.

On this clone itself: The identical CDR3 is also encoded by other nucleotide sequences in the sample. The chain is built from TRBV27 and TRBJ2-7; D not certain. Trimming cost V 2 bases and J 2 bases, with 7 bases left between them. The CDR3 has 13 residues. Germline CDR1 is MNHEY and CDR2 is SMNVEV (reference sequence). The CDR3 is CASSLGHTYEQYF. CDR3 bases: TGTGCCAGCAGTTTAGGCCACACCTACGAGCAGTACTTC.

V gene TRBV13 combines with J gene TRBJ2-7; D not resolved. This CDR3 spans 13 amino acids. Germline lookup yields CDR1 PRHDT and CDR2 FYEKMQ (reference sequence). The V gene lost 2 bases and the J gene lost 0 bases, with 5 bases spanning the gap. The CDR3 is CASSLPGSYEQYF. The CDR3 DNA is TGTGCCAGCAGCTTACCCGGCTCCTACGAGCAGTACTTC.

The chain couples TRBV7-2 to TRBJ1-2; TRBD1 is a possible D gene (6 bases). The CDR3 is made up of 19 amino acids. Germline V lookup: CDR1 SGHTA, CDR2 FQGNSA. The V end lost 6 bases, the J end lost 0 bases, and 26 bases lay between the germline ends. Here the CDR3 DNA reads TGTGCCAGCAGATCTTTCGGGCGGGGGCTTCCCACTGCTAACTATGGCTACACCTTC. The encoded protein is CASRSFGRGLPTANYGYTF.

The rearrangement uses TRBV2 and TRBJ1-2; D perhaps matches TRBD1 (6 bases). This CDR3 contains 14 residues. Germline loops: CDR1 SNHLY, CDR2 FYNNEI. The germline V and J ends were trimmed by 8 bases and 4 bases, with 17 bases remaining between them. The CDR3 is CASRAQGFGYGYTF. As DNA, the CDR3 is TGTGCCAGCCGAGCGCAGGGGTTCGGCTATGGCTACACCTTC.

The chain couples TRBV20-1 to TRBJ1-2; no clear D gene. Between the trimmed V and J ends, which lost 3 bases and 8 bases, there was a span of 10 bases. Germline V CDR1 and CDR2: DFQATT, SNEGSKA (reference sequence). CDR3 length equals 11 residues. This CDR3 is CSASGVGGYTF. In nucleotides, the CDR3 is TGCAGTGCTAGCGGGGTAGGGGGCTACACCTTC.

Note on this clone: Other DNA sequences from this sample encode an identical CDR3 as well. The CDR3 spells CASSPSGSYQPQHF. As DNA, the CDR3 is TGTGCCAGCTCACCCTCCGGGTCCTATCAGCCCCAGCATTTT. The chain carries TRBV18 and TRBJ1-5; no clear D gene. This CDR3 is 14 amino acids long. CDR1 and CDR2 (germline): KGHSH, LQKENI. Trimming removed 3 bases from V and 5 bases from J, with 11 bases in between.

The J gene is TRBJ2-3, the V gene TRBV3-1 (or the pseudogene TRBV3-2); 8 positions match TRBD1. Germline V gene sequence: CDR1 LGHDT, CDR2 YNNKEL (reference sequence). The V gene end was trimmed by 3 bases and the J gene end by 5 bases; junction bases not matched to a gene: 13. The CDR3 extends over 17 amino acids. Here the CDR3 reads CASSHPEPGQDVDTQYF. For the CDR3, the DNA is TGTGCCAGCAGCCACCCCGAACCGGGACAGGACGTAGATACGCAGTATTTT.

The chain links TRBV11-2 to TRBJ1-2; D possibly corresponds to TRBD1 (6 bases). The V and J ends lost 6 bases and 3 bases respectively, with 11 bases between them. Germline V gene data show CDR1 as SGHAT and CDR2 as FQNNGV. The CDR3 spans 13 residues. CDR3 bases: TGTGCCAGCAGAGCGACAGGACACTATGGCTACACCTTC. Protein sequence: CASRATGHYGYTF.

The chain employs TRBV27 and TRBJ2-1, with a weak D call TRBD1 (6 bases). V was shortened by 5 bases and J by 4 bases, with 12 bases between the two germline ends. This CDR3 has 14 residues. The germline gives CDR1 MNHEY, CDR2 SMNVEV (reference sequence). The CDR3 nucleotides are TGTGCCAGCAGTCCCCGGACAGCTTACAATGAGCAGTTCTTC. Amino acid sequence: CASSPRTAYNEQFF.

This chain joins TRBV18 and TRBJ1-4; a weak D match, TRBD1 (5 bases). Trimming stripped 3 bases from V and 8 bases from J, with 19 bases between. Germline values: CDR1 KGHSH, CDR2 LQKENI. The CDR3 spans 16 residues. CDR3 residues: CASSPRTAGGEEKLFF. CDR3 sequence (DNA): TGTGCCAGCTCACCCCGGACGGCGGGGGGTGAGGAAAAACTGTTTTTT.

The chain couples TRBV7-9 to TRBJ1-4; no reliable D call. The CDR3 is 12 residues long. V was trimmed by 2 bases and J by 8 bases, leaving 6 bases between them. Germline-derived CDR1 and CDR2 are SEHNR and FQNEAQ (reference sequence). The CDR3 DNA is TGTGCCAGCAGCTTACTAGAGGAAAAACTGTTTTTT. Residues: CASSLLEEKLFF.

J is TRBJ1-2 and V is TRBV2; D remains ambiguous. The ends were cut back, 5 bases at V and 10 bases at J, with 20 bases in the middle. The CDR3 runs 14 residues. In germline, CDR1 is SNHLY, CDR2 FYNNEI. The CDR3 DNA reads TGTGCCAGCAGTCAGCTATCCCCCCAGGATGACTACACCTTC. Translating it yields CASSQLSPQDDYTF.

This rearrangement joins TRBV28 to TRBJ1-1, with TRBD1 as a possible D gene (5 bases). The V gene lost 6 bases and the J gene lost 3 bases, with 8 bases spanning the gap. CDR3 length: 12 residues. The germline CDR1 and CDR2 sequences are MDHEN and SYDVKM. The CDR3 loop is CASRETDTEAFF. In DNA form, the CDR3 reads TGTGCCAGCAGGGAGACAGACACTGAAGCTTTCTTT. Full variable domain (outside the CDR3, taken from reference TRBV28 and TRBJ1-1): DVKVTQSSRYLVKRTGEKVFLECVQDMDHENMFWYRQDPGLGLRLIYFSYDVKMKEKGDIPEGYSVSREKKERFSLILESASTNQTSMYLCASRETDTEAFFGQGTRLTVV.

This rearrangement joins TRBV28 to TRBJ1-2; D uncertain. CDR1 is MDHEN, CDR2 SYDVKM, per germline. The CDR3 contains 15 residues. The germline V and J ends were trimmed by 4 bases and 8 bases, with 20 bases remaining between them. The CDR3 DNA is TGTGCCAGCAGTTATCCCCCAGGTCCGCAGGCCGGCTACACCTTC. Amino acids: CASSYPPGPQAGYTF.

This chain links TRBV4-1 with TRBJ2-7; 7 bases agree with TRBD1. This CDR3 contains 14 residues. J lost 6 bases, V lost 5 bases, and 10 bases had no gene match. Germline V gene lookup returns CDR1 MGHRA and CDR2 YSYEKL. The CDR3 spells CASSTRQGLLEQYF. As DNA, the CDR3 is TGCGCCAGCAGCACCCGACAGGGCCTGCTCGAGCAGTACTTC.

The rearrangement uses TRBV3-1 (or the pseudogene TRBV3-2) and TRBJ1-2; the match to TRBD1 covers 9 bases. Germline lookup yields CDR1 LGHDT and CDR2 YNNKEL (reference sequence). Trimming took 3 bases from V and 6 from J; bases not matched to a gene: 5. The CDR3 runs 14 residues. CDR3 DNA sequence: TGTGCCAGCAGCCATTTGGGGACAGGGAATGGCTACACCTTC. This sequence encodes CASSHLGTGNGYTF.

The gene calls are TRBV5-6 and TRBJ2-7, with D perhaps matching TRBD2 (5 bases). The germline V gene encodes CDR1 SGHDT and CDR2 YYEEEE. The CDR3 loop spans 16 amino acids. Trimming left V 2 bases short and J 5 bases short, with 20 bases between. CDR3 protein: CASSLLAGRAFDEQYF. As DNA, the CDR3 is TGTGCCAGCAGCTTATTGGCGGGTCGGGCTTTTGACGAGCAGTACTTC.

The chain joins TRBV20-1 to TRBJ2-3; tentative D call: TRBD1 (6 bases). Trimming took off 3 bases at V and 5 bases at J, with 21 bases between the two ends. The CDR3 loop spans 16 amino acids. Germline CDR1 and CDR2: DFQATT and SNEGSKA (reference sequence). CDR3 coding DNA: TGCAGTGCTAGTACCCCACAGGGTTATAGGAGAGATACGCAGTATTTT. Translation gives CSASTPQGYRRDTQYF.

The rearrangement links TRBV18 to TRBJ2-5; tentative D call: TRBD1 (6 bases). This CDR3 comprises 15 residues. The germline V gene has CDR1 KGHSH and CDR2 LQKENI. V lost 3 bases and J 5 bases, leaving 16 bases between the germline ends. CDR3 sequence: CASSPSPMGAETQYF. CDR3 nucleotide sequence: TGTGCCAGCTCACCCTCTCCGATGGGGGCGGAGACCCAGTACTTC. Using reference TRBV18 and TRBJ2-5 for the parts outside the CDR3, the full variable domain is NAGVMQNPRHLVRRRGQEARLRCSPMKGHSHVYWYRQLPEEGLKFMVYLQKENIIDESGMPKERFSAEFPKEGPSILRIQQVVRGDSAAYFCASSPSPMGAETQYFGPGTRLLVL.